Listed below are T cell receptor beta chains from one sample, sequenced in a study of blood T cell repertoires in COVID-19. Assay: immunoSEQ multiplex PCR; the TCRdb copy retains only in-frame clones and omits some. Of some 260,000 clones in the sample, 70% to 90% are singletons; the top ten hold about 6.7%. Sequenced: peripheral blood. The receptors were sampled from a woman aged 25 to 39 with COVID-19, enrolled during active disease. CDR3s include the opening cysteine and the closing phenylalanine or tryptophan. The D gene is left open where the match is weak. Clone size appears in some rows only: once, few, many, or a class for an expanded clone.

len: 14
v_gene: TRBV24-1
j_gene: TRBJ1-1
abundance: .
d_gene: TRBD1
CDR3aa: CATSGTGINTEAFF
CDR3nt: TGTGCCACCAGTGGGACAGGGATTAACACTGAAGCTTTCTTT

len: 18
v_gene: TRBV19
j_gene: TRBJ2-2
abundance: .
d_gene: TRBD1
CDR3aa: CASSIDIGQGIGAGELFF
CDR3nt: TGTGCCAGTAGTATAGATATAGGACAGGGAATAGGCGCCGGGGAGCTGTTTTTT

len: 17
v_gene: TRBV6-2/TRBV6-3
j_gene: TRBJ2-2
abundance: .
d_gene: TRBD1
CDR3aa: CASSYPTDRGDTGELFF
CDR3nt: TGTGCCAGCAGTTACCCAACAGACAGGGGTGACACCGGGGAGCTGTTTTTT

len: 15
v_gene: TRBV2
j_gene: TRBJ1-5
abundance: few
d_gene: TRBD1
CDR3aa: CASSVWGQGNQPQHF
CDR3nt: TGTGCCAGCAGTGTTTGGGGACAGGGCAATCAGCCCCAGCATTTT

len: 15
v_gene: TRBV10-2
j_gene: TRBJ1-4
abundance: .
d_gene: .
CDR3aa: CASSRQGWPNEKLFF
CDR3nt: TGCGCCAGCAGCCGGCAGGGGTGGCCTAATGAAAAACTGTTTTTT

len: 12
v_gene: TRBV30
j_gene: TRBJ1-2
abundance: .
d_gene: .
CDR3aa: CAWSVGGDGYTF
CDR3nt: TGTGCCTGGAGTGTGGGGGGAGATGGCTACACCTTC

len: 14
v_gene: TRBV3-1/TRBV3-2
j_gene: TRBJ1-2
abundance: .
d_gene: TRBD1
CDR3aa: CASSHGTGPSGYTF
CDR3nt: TGTGCCAGCAGCCATGGGACAGGGCCGAGTGGCTACACCTTC

len: 16
v_gene: TRBV6-5
j_gene: TRBJ2-7
abundance: .
d_gene: TRBD1
CDR3aa: CASSYRPGQGSYEQYF
CDR3nt: TGTGCCAGCAGTTACCGCCCGGGACAGGGTTCCTACGAGCAGTACTTC

len: 15
v_gene: TRBV9
j_gene: TRBJ2-1
abundance: .
d_gene: TRBD1
CDR3aa: CASSVGTGAYNEQFF
CDR3nt: TGTGCCAGCAGCGTAGGGACAGGGGCATACAATGAGCAGTTCTTC

len: 11
v_gene: TRBV18
j_gene: TRBJ1-4
abundance: .
d_gene: .
CDR3aa: CASSPREKLFF
CDR3nt: TGTGCCAGCTCACCGCGAGAAAAACTGTTTTTT

len: 15
v_gene: TRBV6-5
j_gene: TRBJ2-5
abundance: .
d_gene: TRBD2
CDR3aa: CASSTPGEGQETQYF
CDR3nt: TGTGCCAGCAGTACCCCGGGGGAGGGACAAGAGACCCAGTACTTC

len: 14
v_gene: TRBV29-1
j_gene: TRBJ1-1
abundance: .
d_gene: .
CDR3aa: CSVRRELEHTEAFF
CDR3nt: TGCAGCGTCCGCAGGGAACTTGAGCACACTGAAGCTTTCTTT

len: 15
v_gene: TRBV18
j_gene: TRBJ2-1
abundance: .
d_gene: TRBD2
CDR3aa: CASSPTSGGAAEQFF
CDR3nt: TGTGCCAGCTCACCTACTAGCGGGGGGGCTGCTGAGCAGTTCTTC

len: 12
v_gene: TRBV3-1/TRBV3-2
j_gene: TRBJ2-3
abundance: .
d_gene: .
CDR3aa: CASSQDQYTQYF
CDR3nt: TGTGCCAGCAGCCAAGATCAATATACGCAGTATTTT

len: 14
v_gene: TRBV28
j_gene: TRBJ2-7
abundance: .
d_gene: TRBD2
CDR3aa: CASSLPGTRGEQYF
CDR3nt: TGTGCCAGCAGTTTGCCCGGGACTAGAGGCGAGCAGTACTTC

len: 15
v_gene: TRBV2
j_gene: TRBJ1-1
abundance: .
d_gene: TRBD1
CDR3aa: CASSEASGQFLGAFF
CDR3nt: TGTGCCAGCAGTGAAGCCTCGGGACAGTTCTTGGGAGCTTTCTTT

len: 15
v_gene: TRBV6-2/TRBV6-3
j_gene: TRBJ1-3
abundance: once
d_gene: .
CDR3aa: CASSYSGSRRNTIYF
CDR3nt: TGTGCCAGCAGTTACTCCGGTTCCCGAAGAAACACCATATATTTT

len: 15
v_gene: TRBV7-2
j_gene: TRBJ1-1
abundance: .
d_gene: TRBD1
CDR3aa: CASSPRLTGGTEAFF
CDR3nt: TGTGCCAGCAGTCCGCGACTTACAGGGGGCACTGAAGCTTTCTTT

len: 15
v_gene: TRBV4-1
j_gene: TRBJ1-1
abundance: .
d_gene: .
CDR3aa: CASSQVREVNTEAFF
CDR3nt: TGCGCCAGCAGCCAAGTTAGGGAGGTGAACACTGAAGCTTTCTTT